This T cell receptor (beta chain) was captured by sequencing in a study of sequential checkpoint blockade in melanoma. Turning to the study itself: First-line arms were nivolumab then ipilimumab, or the reverse, randomized 1:1. After both sequences, patients received maintenance nivolumab.

Treatment reported: randomized to nivolumab then ipilimumab (arm A) or the reverse (arm B). None of the patients previously received DNA-damaging chemotherapy. Sorted cells were live CD3+CD8+, lacking CD19 and CD56, from PBMCs. CDR1 and CDR2 from the germline V gene are MNHEY and SVGAGI. Trimming left V 4 bases short and J 8 bases short, with 18 bases between. The length of the CDR3 is 16 residues. Assay: immunoSEQ multiplex PCR; the TCRdb copy retains only in-frame clones and omits some. The sample has some 16,000 clones; approximately 80% are singletons. The source material was CD8+ T cells sorted from blood (inferred from file names), sampled from a patient given nivolumab and ipilimumab in sequence. The TCR sequence derives from a human donor with melanoma. The rearrangement uses TRBV6-5 and TRBJ1-6; tentative D call: TRBD1 (5 bases). CDR3 region: CASSSHQGLGDSPLHF. CDR3 coding DNA: TGTGCCAGCAGTTCCCACCAGGGTTTAGGGGATTCACCCCTCCACTTT.